This TCR beta chain was sequenced in a study of T cell responses to AZD1222 COVID-19 vaccine. Comment on this clone: Its antigen is as yet unknown.

The study, taken as a whole, reports: Every sample of the repertoires postdated the peak T cell response.

Assay used: immunoSEQ multiplex PCR; TCRdb lists only in-frame clones, some missing. This sample carries about 140,000 clones, over 75% of them seen once, and the ten largest clones take about 4.8%. The CDR3 is 17 residues long. Sequencing used peripheral blood, obtained on day 0 of AZD1222 vaccination. The origin of this receptor is an adult in good health. The chain combines TRBV7-5 with TRBJ2-7; the table's D gene call, TRBD2, was not cross checked with the DNA. TRBV7-5 has pseudogene status. The CDR3 region is CARSLVIAGGTFYEQYF. CDR3 sequence (DNA): TGTGCCAGAAGCTTAGTAATAGCGGGAGGGACGTTTTACGAGCAGTACTTC.